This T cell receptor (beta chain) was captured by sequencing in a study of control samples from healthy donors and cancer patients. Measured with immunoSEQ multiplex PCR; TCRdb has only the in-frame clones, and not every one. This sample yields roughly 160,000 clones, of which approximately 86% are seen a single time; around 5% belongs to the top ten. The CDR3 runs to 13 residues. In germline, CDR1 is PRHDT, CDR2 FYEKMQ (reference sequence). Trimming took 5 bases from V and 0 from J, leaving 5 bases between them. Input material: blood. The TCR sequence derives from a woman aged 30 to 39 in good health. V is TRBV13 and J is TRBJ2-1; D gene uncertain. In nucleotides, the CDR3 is TGTGCCAGCAGCCCCCCCTCCTACAATGAGCAGTTCTTC. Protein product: CASSPPSYNEQFF.